Shown below are 15 T cell receptor beta chains from a single sample sequenced in a study of prognosis after radiotherapy for stage I lung cancer. Genomic DNA yielded TCR beta CDR3, amplified by two-round multiplex PCR. Round-one PCR had primers specific to each TRBV and TRBJ gene. One entry per CDR3 protein results from TCRdb running MiXCR on the multiplex PCR reads. The sample lists about 59,000 distinct CDR3 sequences, around a quarter occurring once. Sequenced here: PBMCs, sampled before or after stereotactic body radiation therapy (not recorded which). Every receptor here comes from a donor at least 50 years old with non-small cell lung cancer.

This clonotype was recorded at least ten times. This chain links TRBV5-5 with TRBJ2-7, with D maybe TRBD1 (5 bases). Trimming stripped 4 bases from V and 0 bases from J, with 14 bases between. The length of the CDR3 is 15 residues. Germline V gene lookup returns CDR1 SGHKS and CDR2 YYEKEE (reference sequence). CDR3 coding DNA: TGTGCCAGCAGCCAAGGGGTCCAAAGCTCCTACGAGCAGTACTTC. Its protein product is CASSQGVQSSYEQYF.

In this sample, this clonotype turned up many times. The chain couples TRBV3-1 to TRBJ1-2; 8 bases fit TRBD1. V was clipped by 4 bases and J by 4 bases; unmatched bases: 5. CDR3 size: 14 residues. The germline V gene has CDR1 LGHDT and CDR2 YNNKEL (reference sequence). Here the CDR3 reads CASSPGQALYGYTF. The CDR3 DNA sequence: TGTGCCAGCAGCCCGGGACAGGCGCTCTATGGCTACACCTTC. The variable domain in full, completed from reference TRBV3-1 and TRBJ1-2, reads DTAVSQTPKYLVTQMGNDKSIKCEQNLGHDTMYWYKQDSKKFLKIMFSYNNKELIINETVPNRFSPKSPDKAHLNLHINSLELGDSAVYFCASSPGQALYGYTFGSGTRLTVV.

This clonotype came up many times. The chain links TRBV20-1 to TRBJ1-2; TRBD1 matches 9 bases. CDR3 length equals 14 residues. Trimming took 3 bases from V and 8 from J; bases not matched to a gene: 10. Germline V lookup: CDR1 DFQATT, CDR2 SNEGSKA (reference sequence). The DNA of the CDR3 is TGCAGTGCTAGGGACCGGACAGGGGCCGGCGGCTACACCTTC. Protein product: CSARDRTGAGGYTF.

This clonotype appeared many times. The chain carries TRBV20-1 and TRBJ1-1, with 10 nucleotides matching TRBD1. Germline V CDR1 and CDR2: DFQATT, SNEGSKA (reference sequence). The CDR3 loop spans 14 amino acids. Trimming took 5 bases from V and 5 from J; bases not matched to a gene: 8. This CDR3 reads CSALRTGGRTEAFF. The CDR3 DNA reads TGCAGTGCTCTACGGACAGGGGGAAGGACTGAAGCTTTCTTT.

This clonotype was seen repeatedly, ten times or more. The CDR3 here is CASSIDRGRADTQYF. CDR3 nucleotide sequence: TGTGCCAGTAGTATCGACAGGGGGCGGGCAGATACGCAGTATTTT. V is TRBV19 and J is TRBJ2-3, with 10 nucleotides matching TRBD1. Germline-derived CDR1 and CDR2 are LNHDA and SQIVND (reference sequence). This CDR3 contains 15 residues. V lost 3 bases to trimming and J lost 4 bases; unmatched junction nucleotides: 4.

This clonotype was picked up many times. The V call is TRBV11-2, the J call TRBJ2-1; either TRBD1 or TRBD2 may fit D (6 bases each). Germline-derived CDR1 and CDR2 are SGHAT and FQNNGV. V shed 1 base and J shed 10 bases, with 20 bases lying between them. The CDR3 covers 16 residues. This chain's CDR3 is CASSLGQGTTAGEQFF. In DNA, the CDR3 is TGTGCCAGCAGCTTAGGCCAAGGGACAACCGCGGGAGAGCAGTTCTTC. Based on the CDR3 plus reference TRBV11-2 and TRBJ2-1, the full variable domain is EAGVAQSPRYKIIEKRQSVAFWCNPISGHATLYWYQQILGQGPKLLIQFQNNGVVDDSQLPKDRFSAERLKGVDSTLKIQPAKLEDSAVYLCASSLGQGTTAGEQFFGPGTRLTVL.

There are many counts of this clonotype. The chain combines TRBV14 with TRBJ2-7; TRBD1 matches 9 bases. V was pared by 4 bases and J by 4 bases, with 8 bases of the junction left unmatched. This CDR3 has 15 residues. Germline CDR1 and CDR2: SGHDN and FVKESK. The CDR3 bases are TGTGCCAGCAGCCCCCAGGGACAGGGAGGGTACGAGCAGTACTTC. Translated, it gives CASSPQGQGGYEQYF.

This clonotype was detected ten times or more. The J gene is TRBJ1-6, the V gene TRBV2, with 8 bases lining up with TRBD1. Losses at the gene ends were 7 bases for V and 7 bases for J; bases not matched to a gene: 3. The V gene's germline CDR1 is SNHLY and CDR2 FYNNEI. The CDR3 loop spans 13 amino acids. The DNA for the CDR3 is TGTGCCAGCACGGACAGGGAAAATTCACCCCTCCACTTT. This gives the protein CASTDRENSPLHF.

To note about this clonotype: Being one base from a much bigger clone, this may be a read error. The rearrangement links TRBV7-7 to TRBJ1-4; 8 bases match TRBD1. This CDR3 contains 17 residues. Germline V gene sequence: CDR1 SSHAT, CDR2 FNYEAQ (reference sequence). CDR3 in amino acids: CDSIIQGDGATNEKLFF. The CDR3 nucleotides read TGTGATAGCATCATACAGGGGGACGGGGCAACTAATGAAAAACTGTTTTTT.

This clonotype was observed at least ten times. DNA for the CDR3: TGTGCCAGCAGCGCGAACGCAGGGTGGACACCCCTCCACTTT. The encoded protein is CASSANAGWTPLHF. The genes are TRBV2 and TRBJ1-6; weak D call: TRBD1 (5 bases). The CDR3 consists of 14 residues. Trimming cost V 6 bases and J 11 bases, with 17 bases left between them. CDR1 is SNHLY and CDR2 is FYNNEI in the germline V gene.

A few counts support this clonotype. This may be a read error: a much more frequent sequence differs by one nucleotide. CDR3 nucleotides: TGTGTCGGGGCAGGGTCGTCCTACAATGAGCAGTTCTTC. Its translation is CVGAGSSYNEQFF. V and J are TRBV30 and TRBJ2-1; D could derive from TRBD1 or TRBD2 (5 bases each). CDR1 is GTSNPN, CDR2 SVGIG, per germline (reference sequence). This CDR3 contains 13 residues.

This clonotype occurred many times. The rearrangement links TRBV2 to TRBJ1-6, with D possibly being TRBD1 (5 bases). The CDR3 is made up of 13 amino acids. CDR1 is SNHLY, CDR2 FYNNEI, per germline. Trimming removed 5 bases from V and 9 bases from J, with 11 bases in between. CDR3 DNA: TGTGCCAGCAGTCAACAGGTGTTTTCACCCCTCCACTTT. It specifies CASSQQVFSPLHF.

The sample holds one count of this clonotype. A read error may produce the germline difference seen at one junction end. The rearrangement joins TRBV27 to TRBJ2-7; the match to TRBD1 covers 7 bases. Germline CDR1 and CDR2: MNHEY and SMNVEV (reference sequence). The CDR3 length is 16 residues. The CDR3 DNA is TGTGGCAGCAGACTTATGCTATCAGGGGGAGTGCACGAGCAGTACTTC. It yields the protein CGSRLMLSGGVHEQYF.

For this clonotype: A read error is the likely source, as a far larger clone sits one nucleotide away. The gene calls are TRBV6-9 and TRBJ2-7; the D is unclear. V was cut by 3 bases and J by 2 bases, with 11 bases left in between. Per the germline V gene, CDR1 is MNHGY and CDR2 is SVAAGI. The CDR3 totals 14 residues. The CDR3 DNA follows: TGTGCCAGCAGTTACGTCCCGGGCCCCTACGAGCAGTACTTC. Translating gives CASSYVPGPYEQYF.

In regard to this clonotype: A far larger clone lies a single base away; this is likely a read error. V and J are TRBV6-8 and TRBJ2-6, with D tentatively TRBD1 or TRBD2 (5 bases each). CDR3 size: 19 residues. V dropped 7 bases and J dropped 6 bases, with 28 bases sitting between them. Germline V gives CDR1 MNHGY, CDR2 SAAAGT. CDR3 bases: TGTGCCAGCAACGAACGGGGCCGGACTCGAGGAACCGTGGCCAACGTCCTGACTTTC. Amino acids: CASNERGRTRGTVANVLTF.